This is a list of T cell receptor beta chains from one sample in a study of CD8 T cell repertoires and HIV-1 epitope variants. Which antigens these TCRs recognize remains unknown. Method: immunoSEQ multiplex PCR; TCRdb's copy keeps in-frame clones and lacks some. The sample consists of 4,500 to 7,000 clones, over 50% of them appearing once. The sample taken for sequencing was cultured CD8+ T cells derived from PBMCs. The receptors were sampled from a male donor with HIV. Each CDR3 is given with its conserved first and last residue. The D gene is left open where the match is weak.

v_call	d_call	j_call	cdr3_aa
TRBV18	TRBD1	TRBJ2-2	CASSPPGQGNTGELFF
TRBV30	-	TRBJ2-5	CAWSDAILGTQYF
TRBV19	-	TRBJ1-6	CATCPGLGNSPLHF
TRBV2	-	TRBJ1-1	CASRPEGLAEAFF
TRBV9	-	TRBJ1-6	CASSVGRPYNSPLHF
TRBV11-1	-	TRBJ2-1	CASSSLGDGYNEQFF
TRBV30	-	TRBJ1-1	CAWSRANTEAFF
TRBV6-5	-	TRBJ1-5	CASSYTVTDQPQHF
TRBV5-1	TRBD2	TRBJ2-7	CASSSGGSYEQYF
TRBV15	-	TRBJ2-2	CATSRDRSISTGELFF
TRBV5-6	-	TRBJ2-1	CASSSDRDPYNEQFF
TRBV5-1	-	TRBJ1-2	CASSLEGLGYTF
TRBV5-1	TRBD1	TRBJ1-5	CASSLVSGTGQPQHF
TRBV5-5	-	TRBJ2-7	CASSGGDGDEQYF
TRBV13	-	TRBJ2-1	CASSSTGNNEQFF
TRBV7-6	-	TRBJ1-1	CASSLVRLQENTEAFF
TRBV7-2	-	TRBJ2-7	CASSLTRDSSYEQYF
TRBV11-3	-	TRBJ2-3	CASSLPQGTQYF
TRBV27	TRBD2	TRBJ2-1	CASSSGLAGGYNEQFF
TRBV5-1	-	TRBJ2-2	CASSFLQVFREPGLAGELFF
TRBV7-9	-	TRBJ1-5	CASSLQGGQPQHF
TRBV27	TRBD2	TRBJ2-3	CASSFDSGSLADTQYF
TRBV5-4	-	TRBJ2-1	CASRGSNEQFF
TRBV19	-	TRBJ1-3	CASSLAVSSGNTIYF
TRBV11-2	-	TRBJ2-7	CASGERGREQYF
TRBV5-1	-	TRBJ1-1	CASRSDGMNTEAFF
TRBV27	-	TRBJ2-1	CASSFSSTESYNEQFF
TRBV11-2	-	TRBJ1-4	CASSYWTGNERLFF
TRBV11-2	-	TRBJ2-5	CASSLYAGETQYF
TRBV2	-	TRBJ2-7	CASSRSGGTDEQYF
TRBV28	-	TRBJ2-7	CASLGLGRYYEQYF
TRBV28	-	TRBJ2-7	CASSYGSQAYEQYF
TRBV27	TRBD2	TRBJ2-7	CASSPISTSGSSYEQYF
TRBV27	TRBD2	TRBJ2-7	CATRHIRREWVLAGPISYEQYF
TRBV2	TRBD1	TRBJ2-3	CASRGGQVSTDTQYF
TRBV27	-	TRBJ2-7	CASSVSSGTVSYEQYF
TRBV10-3	-	TRBJ1-5	CAISEEDSQPQHF
TRBV27	TRBD1	TRBJ2-7	CASMGQEVEQYF
TRBV9	TRBD1	TRBJ2-6	CASSGPTGAGGANVLTF
TRBV4-3	TRBD2	TRBJ2-7	CASSQDYGTSGYEQYF
TRBV28	TRBD1	TRBJ2-1	CASSPGGSEQFF
TRBV2	-	TRBJ2-1	CASSSPGLQQGGEQFF
TRBV27	-	TRBJ1-1	CASLDRAGNTEAFF
TRBV19	TRBD1	TRBJ1-1	CASSTRQGAKVRAFF
TRBV19	TRBD1	TRBJ2-7	CATLGTGDSYEQYF
TRBV6-5	TRBD1	TRBJ2-2	CASSYFITGGSGELFF
TRBV10-3	-	TRBJ2-1	CAISEGYNEQFF
TRBV28	-	TRBJ1-1	CASRTLYGRLNTEAFF
TRBV4-2	-	TRBJ1-1	CASSQGTEAFF
TRBV6-5	-	TRBJ1-1	CASSYFEKDKFYF
TRBV7-3	TRBD1	TRBJ2-1	CASSAGGSSYNEQFF
TRBV9	TRBD1	TRBJ1-6	CASSGGQASNSPLHF
TRBV28	-	TRBJ1-2	CASSPDSLYGYTF
TRBV19	TRBD1	TRBJ2-7	CASSPGTASYEQYF
TRBV6-5	TRBD1	TRBJ1-1	CASSLQWTGDGVEAFF